This T cell receptor beta chain originates from a study of blood T cell repertoires in COVID-19. The CDR3 is 13 amino acids. Germline loops: CDR1 ENHRY, CDR2 SYGVKD. J gave up 5 bases and V 11 bases, and 9 bases lay outside the gene matches. Produced via immunoSEQ multiplex PCR; TCRdb's table is partial and in-frame only. This sample has 140,000 to 150,000 clones, with around four fifths found just once. The sample consisted of peripheral blood. This TCR was recovered from a human donor in a cohort sampled during active COVID-19. The chain joins TRBV10-3 to TRBJ1-2; 9 nucleotides agree with TRBD1. CDR3 DNA: TGTGCCCGGAGTCGGGACAGGGATTATGGCTACACCTTC. Its protein product is CARSRDRDYGYTF.